This is a list of T cell receptor beta chains from one sample in a study of T cells in Graves' hyperthyroidism and ophthalmopathy. Each CDR3 protein gets one entry after TCRdb re-called the multiplex PCR reads with MiXCR. The sample carries under 400,000 distinct CDR3 sequences, around 15% recorded once. Sequencing used blood. The receptors come from a woman between 55 and 75 years old with Graves' ophthalmopathy. CDR3s include the opening cysteine and the closing phenylalanine or tryptophan. Fields, in order: clone size, J gene, CDR3 length, V gene, CDR3 protein. The listing skips clone size in some rows; elsewhere it reads once, few, many or a size class.

size: many
J: TRBJ2-5
length: 15
V: TRBV5-1
CDR3: CASSLAYGAGETQYF

size: many
J: TRBJ2-7
length: 15
V: TRBV27
CDR3: CASRPATGRSYEQYF

size: many
J: TRBJ2-2
length: 14
V: TRBV11-2
CDR3: CASSLIRSTGELFF

size: -
J: TRBJ2-3
length: 16
V: TRBV5-4
CDR3: CASSSGLAHGTGTQYF

size: -
J: TRBJ2-3
length: 15
V: TRBV6-1
CDR3: CASSPAKGGADTQYF

size: -
J: TRBJ1-1
length: 12
V: TRBV10-3
CDR3: CAIRGDSSKAFF

size: many
J: TRBJ2-5
length: 11
V: TRBV12-5
CDR3: CASGLLETQYF

size: many
J: TRBJ2-3
length: 15
V: TRBV6-1
CDR3: CASDIFVASTDTQYF

size: few
J: TRBJ2-2
length: 16
V: TRBV5-1
CDR3: CASSLLLAENTGELFF

size: many
J: TRBJ2-5
length: 13
V: TRBV28
CDR3: CATEELASKTQYF

size: many
J: TRBJ2-1
length: 14
V: TRBV30
CDR3: CASTGFWGYNEQFF

size: many
J: TRBJ1-1
length: 14
V: TRBV6-2/TRBV6-3
CDR3: CATRRGWMNTEAFF

size: -
J: TRBJ2-7
length: 16
V: TRBV14
CDR3: CASSPLSGTSGAEQYF

size: -
J: TRBJ2-7
length: 12
V: TRBV30
CDR3: CAWGPGYYEQYF

size: many
J: TRBJ1-1
length: 15
V: TRBV5-1
CDR3: CASSFLGRMNTEAFF

size: -
J: TRBJ1-5
length: 13
V: TRBV4-1
CDR3: CASSQVFLQPQHF

size: many
J: TRBJ2-7
length: 15
V: TRBV28
CDR3: CASAPTGGGHYEQYF

size: many
J: TRBJ2-3
length: 16
V: TRBV9
CDR3: CASSVEGRVIADTQYF

size: few
J: TRBJ2-1
length: 14
V: TRBV11-2
CDR3: CASSKDRVGNEQFF

size: many
J: TRBJ2-1
length: 14
V: TRBV18
CDR3: CASSPISRYNEQFF

size: -
J: TRBJ2-1
length: 15
V: TRBV28
CDR3: CASSFTRLAANEQFF

size: many
J: TRBJ2-7
length: 16
V: TRBV5-8
CDR3: CASSVRGKKWTYEQYF

size: many
J: TRBJ2-1
length: 16
V: TRBV2
CDR3: CASSVPGLAVYNEQFF

size: many
J: TRBJ1-2
length: 16
V: TRBV15
CDR3: CATSRDTGGFNYGYTF

size: few
J: TRBJ2-1
length: 16
V: TRBV29-1
CDR3: CSGQTSGREAYNEQFF

size: -
J: TRBJ2-3
length: 16
V: TRBV14
CDR3: CASSLRTISSGDTQYF

size: -
J: TRBJ2-7
length: 13
V: TRBV29-1
CDR3: CSVADSSSYEQYF

size: -
J: TRBJ2-5
length: 15
V: TRBV12-3/TRBV12-4
CDR3: CASSFLLGAVDTQYF

size: few
J: TRBJ2-5
length: 15
V: TRBV5-1
CDR3: CASRLAGGGQETQYF

size: few
J: TRBJ2-2
length: 12
V: TRBV29-1
CDR3: CSVDGHTGELFF

size: -
J: TRBJ2-2
length: 19
V: TRBV24-1
CDR3: CATSDIRRTSGRKTGELFF

size: many
J: TRBJ2-7
length: 18
V: TRBV5-1
CDR3: CASSASGTSGRAAYEQYF

size: many
J: TRBJ2-1
length: 15
V: TRBV28
CDR3: CASINRGLAYNEQFF

size: few
J: TRBJ2-6
length: 14
V: TRBV20-1
CDR3: CSARDNSGANVLTF

size: many
J: TRBJ2-1
length: 15
V: TRBV27
CDR3: CASSFSAGLYNEQFF

size: many
J: TRBJ2-1
length: 11
V: TRBV5-8
CDR3: CASSLLREQFF

size: -
J: TRBJ1-3
length: 13
V: TRBV6-5
CDR3: CASSYASGNTIYF

size: many
J: TRBJ2-1
length: 17
V: TRBV7-2
CDR3: CASSLVVRTSGRHEQFF

size: many
J: TRBJ2-1
length: 11
V: TRBV7-9
CDR3: CASSLENEQFF

size: many
J: TRBJ2-2
length: 18
V: TRBV28
CDR3: CASSPVMGGTSDDGELFF

size: many
J: TRBJ2-2
length: 17
V: TRBV24-1
CDR3: CATSDPVGGPNTGELFF

size: many
J: TRBJ2-1
length: 12
V: TRBV24-1
CDR3: CATSLSANEQFF

size: few
J: TRBJ2-1
length: 15
V: TRBV29-1
CDR3: CSVLTPWLAHNEQFF

size: -
J: TRBJ1-6
length: 14
V: TRBV5-4
CDR3: CASSLWVGDSPLHF

size: -
J: TRBJ2-3
length: 15
V: TRBV7-8
CDR3: CASSRAWANTDTQYF

size: many
J: TRBJ2-1
length: 16
V: TRBV24-1
CDR3: CATSDPAQGTYNEQFF

size: -
J: TRBJ2-7
length: 18
V: TRBV5-1
CDR3: CASSLGSGGSPQTYERYF

size: many
J: TRBJ2-7
length: 13
V: TRBV6-2/TRBV6-3
CDR3: CASSSRTGHEQYF

size: few
J: TRBJ2-1
length: 16
V: TRBV19
CDR3: CASSARSGRSYNEQFF

size: many
J: TRBJ2-2
length: 22
V: TRBV29-1
CDR3: CSGPNAEEGTSGPEGITGELFF

size: -
J: TRBJ1-4
length: 14
V: TRBV10-2
CDR3: CASSEREGAKGLFF

size: few
J: TRBJ2-1
length: 12
V: TRBV6-1
CDR3: CASSTGNNEQFF

size: many
J: TRBJ2-7
length: 18
V: TRBV11-2
CDR3: CASSPTNRRRGLGYEQYF

size: -
J: TRBJ2-1
length: 14
V: TRBV9
CDR3: CASSVVGLAGEQFF

size: few
J: TRBJ2-5
length: 11
V: TRBV9
CDR3: CASSDEETQYF

size: many
J: TRBJ2-7
length: 15
V: TRBV5-1
CDR3: CASSLSTVGPYEQYF

size: many
J: TRBJ2-7
length: 19
V: TRBV3-1
CDR3: CASSGLGLAGGVGSYEQYF

size: many
J: TRBJ2-7
length: 17
V: TRBV6-5
CDR3: CASSYLDPGQSLDVQYF

size: many
J: TRBJ2-7
length: 15
V: TRBV5-5
CDR3: CASSLSTGASYEQYF

size: many
J: TRBJ2-3
length: 15
V: TRBV7-3
CDR3: CASSQEGGITDTQYF